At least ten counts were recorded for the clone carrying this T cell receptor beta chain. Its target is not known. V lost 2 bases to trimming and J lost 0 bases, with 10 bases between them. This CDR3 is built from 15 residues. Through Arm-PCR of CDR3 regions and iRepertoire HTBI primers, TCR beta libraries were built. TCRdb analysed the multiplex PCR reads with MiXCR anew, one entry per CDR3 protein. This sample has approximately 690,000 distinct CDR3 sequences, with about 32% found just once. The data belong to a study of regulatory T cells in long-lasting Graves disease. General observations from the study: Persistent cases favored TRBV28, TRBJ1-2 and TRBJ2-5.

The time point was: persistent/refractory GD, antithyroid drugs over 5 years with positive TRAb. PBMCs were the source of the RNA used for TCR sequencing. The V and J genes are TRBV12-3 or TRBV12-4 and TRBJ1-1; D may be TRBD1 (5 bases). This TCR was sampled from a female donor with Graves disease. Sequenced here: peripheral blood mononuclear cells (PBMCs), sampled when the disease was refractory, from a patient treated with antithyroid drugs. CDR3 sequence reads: CASSLTGLLNTEAFF. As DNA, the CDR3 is TGTGCCAGCAGTTTAACGGGACTCTTGAACACTGAAGCTTTCTTT.